This T cell receptor beta chain originates from a study of sequential checkpoint blockade in melanoma. Overall study context: Patients were randomized 1:1 to nivolumab-then-ipilimumab or ipilimumab-then-nivolumab first-line. Whole-study findings and limits: Tumor T-cell fraction and clonality correlated with PD-L1 and CD8+ counts.

Sequencing was performed with immunoSEQ multiplex PCR; in TCRdb, only in-frame clones are kept and a portion is missing. The table shows more than 3,000 clones, with less than 30% occurring only once. Stated treatment: randomized to nivolumab then ipilimumab (arm A) or the reverse (arm B). As concerns this clone: Antigen unknown.

Germline-derived CDR1 and CDR2 are MNHGY and SAAAGT. With 0 bases removed from V and 4 bases from J, the gap between germline ends came to 12 bases. There are 15 residues in the CDR3. The clonotype comes from a human donor with melanoma. V usage is TRBV6-8 and J usage is TRBJ1-1; tentative D call: TRBD1 (5 bases). The source material was tumor tissue (inferred from file names), sampled from a patient given nivolumab and ipilimumab in sequence. DNA of the CDR3: TGTGCCAGCAGTTACTCCGACAGAGGTGTCACTGAAGCTTTCTTT. Its translation is CASSYSDRGVTEAFF.